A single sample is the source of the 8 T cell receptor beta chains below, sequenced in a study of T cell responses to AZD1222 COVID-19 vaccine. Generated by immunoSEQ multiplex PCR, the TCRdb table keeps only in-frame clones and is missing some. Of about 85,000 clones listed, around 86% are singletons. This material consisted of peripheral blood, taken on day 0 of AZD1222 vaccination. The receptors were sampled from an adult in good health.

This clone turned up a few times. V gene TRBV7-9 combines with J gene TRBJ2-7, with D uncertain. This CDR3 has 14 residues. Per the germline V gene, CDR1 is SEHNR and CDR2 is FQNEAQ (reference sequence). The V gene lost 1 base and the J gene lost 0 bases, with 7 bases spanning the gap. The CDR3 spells CASSLGGRSYEQYF. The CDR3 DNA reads TGTGCCAGCAGCTTAGGGGGTCGCTCCTACGAGCAGTACTTC. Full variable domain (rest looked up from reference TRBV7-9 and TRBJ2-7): DTGVSQNPRHKITKRGQNVTFRCDPISEHNRLYWYRQTLGQGPEFLTYFQNEAQLEKSRLLSDRFSAERPKGSFSTLEIQRTEQGDSAMYLCASSLGGRSYEQYFGPGTRLTVT.

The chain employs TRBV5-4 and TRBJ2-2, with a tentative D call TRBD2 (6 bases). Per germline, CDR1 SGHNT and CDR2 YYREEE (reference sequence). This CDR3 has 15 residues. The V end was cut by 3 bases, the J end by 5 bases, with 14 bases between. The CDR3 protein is CASSSGTSRTGELFF. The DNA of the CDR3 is TGTGCCAGCAGCTCCGGAACTAGCAGGACCGGGGAGCTGTTTTTT.

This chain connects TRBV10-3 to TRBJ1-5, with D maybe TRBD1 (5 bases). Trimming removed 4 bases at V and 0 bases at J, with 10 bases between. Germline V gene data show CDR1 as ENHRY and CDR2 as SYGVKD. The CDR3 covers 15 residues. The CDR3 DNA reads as TGTGCCATCAGTGCAGGGATAGATAGCAATCAGCCCCAGCATTTT. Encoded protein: CAISAGIDSNQPQHF.

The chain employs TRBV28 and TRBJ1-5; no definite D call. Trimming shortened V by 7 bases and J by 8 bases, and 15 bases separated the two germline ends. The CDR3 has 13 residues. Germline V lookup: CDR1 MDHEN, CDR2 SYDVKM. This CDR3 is CASTPQNLEPQHF. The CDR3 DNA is TGTGCCAGCACTCCACAAAACCTTGAGCCCCAGCATTTT.

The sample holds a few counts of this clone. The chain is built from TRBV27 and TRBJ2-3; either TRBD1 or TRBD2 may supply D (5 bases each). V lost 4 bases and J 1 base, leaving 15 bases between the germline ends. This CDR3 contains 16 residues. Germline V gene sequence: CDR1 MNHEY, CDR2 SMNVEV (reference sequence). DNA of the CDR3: TGTGCCAGCAGTTCGTCCCCGGGACGGGGCACAGATACGCAGTATTTT. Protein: CASSSSPGRGTDTQYF.

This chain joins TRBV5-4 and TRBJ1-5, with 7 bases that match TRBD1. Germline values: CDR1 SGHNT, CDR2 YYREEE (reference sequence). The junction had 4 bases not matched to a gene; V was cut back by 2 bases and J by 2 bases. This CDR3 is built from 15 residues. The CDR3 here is CASSLQGMGNQPQHF. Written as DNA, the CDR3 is TGTGCCAGCAGCTTACAGGGGATGGGCAATCAGCCCCAGCATTTT.

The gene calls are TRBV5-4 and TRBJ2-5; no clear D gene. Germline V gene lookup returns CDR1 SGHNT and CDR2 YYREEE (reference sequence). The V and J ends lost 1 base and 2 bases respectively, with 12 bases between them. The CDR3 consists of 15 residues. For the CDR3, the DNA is TGTGCCAGCAGCTTGACGAGAAGAGGTCAAGAGACCCAGTACTTC. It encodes CASSLTRRGQETQYF.

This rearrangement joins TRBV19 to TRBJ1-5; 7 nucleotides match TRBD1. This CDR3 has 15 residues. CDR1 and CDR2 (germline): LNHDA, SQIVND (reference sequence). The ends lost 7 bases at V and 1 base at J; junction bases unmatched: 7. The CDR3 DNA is TGTGCCAGTACCAAGGACAGGCGAAGCAATCAGCCCCAGCATTTT. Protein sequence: CASTKDRRSNQPQHF.